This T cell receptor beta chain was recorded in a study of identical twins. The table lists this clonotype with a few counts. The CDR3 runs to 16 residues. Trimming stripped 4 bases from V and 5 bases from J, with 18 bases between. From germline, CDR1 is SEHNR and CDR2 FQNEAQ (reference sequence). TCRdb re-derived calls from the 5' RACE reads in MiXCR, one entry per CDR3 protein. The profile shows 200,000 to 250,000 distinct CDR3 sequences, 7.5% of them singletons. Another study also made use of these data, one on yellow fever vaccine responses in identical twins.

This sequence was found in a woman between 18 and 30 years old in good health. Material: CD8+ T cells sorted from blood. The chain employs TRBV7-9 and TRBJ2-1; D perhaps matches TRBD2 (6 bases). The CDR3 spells CASSSTRLTLNNEQFF. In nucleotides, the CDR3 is TGTGCCAGCAGCTCGACTAGGCTGACACTGAACAATGAGCAGTTCTTC.